This record looks at one T cell receptor (beta chain) sequence and its context. The CDR3 totals 16 residues. Germline V lookup: CDR1 SGHNT, CDR2 YYREEE (reference sequence). V shed 4 bases and J 4 bases; nucleotides not matched to a gene: 7. These data belong to a study of Tregs in tolerant kidney transplant recipients. Assay used: immunoSEQ multiplex PCR; TCRdb lists only in-frame clones, some missing. Found here are more than 90,000 clones, 92% of them singletons; the top ten hold approximately 0.62%. Sequenced sample: CD4+ T cells from blood. This clonotype originated in a human donor in good health. The chain has TRBV5-4 and TRBJ2-3, with TRBD2 matching 12 bases. The CDR3 region is CASSRASGRGADTQYF. CDR3 coding DNA: TGTGCCAGCAGCAGAGCTAGCGGGAGGGGGGCAGATACGCAGTATTTT. Supplemented by reference TRBV5-4 and TRBJ2-3, the full variable domain reads ETGVTQSPTHLIKTRGQQVTLRCSSQSGHNTVSWYQQALGQGPQFIFQYYREEENGRGNFPPRFSGLQFPNYSSELNVNALELDDSALYLCASSRASGRGADTQYFGPGTRLTVL.